The following is a TCR beta chain sequence with its context. Its antigen is currently unknown. Per the germline V gene, CDR1 is MNHEY and CDR2 is SMNVEV (reference sequence). Between the trimmed V and J ends, which lost 2 bases and 2 bases, there was a span of 7 bases. The CDR3 length is 13 residues. The data were produced by immunoSEQ multiplex PCR, yet TCRdb's version contains in-frame clones alone and is incomplete. The data hold 1.5 million to 2.5 million clones, with less than 95% observed a single time. This sample is drawn from a study of shared clonotypes between healthy human individuals. Naive-designated CD8 cells lacked CD45RO, were positively enriched for CCR7, and omitted terminally differentiated effector memory CD45RA+ cells. Study-wide results and caveats: Among the subsets, naive ones generally showed larger estimated richness than memory ones.

The sample consisted of naive CD8+ T cells sorted from blood. The TCR originated in a man between 18 and 35 years old in good health. This chain connects TRBV27 to TRBJ2-7; D gene ambiguous. This CDR3 is CASSLLATYEQYF. The CDR3 DNA reads TGTGCCAGCAGTTTACTGGCTACCTACGAGCAGTACTTC.